This T cell receptor beta chain derives from a study of beta chain features in type 1 diabetes. The isolated RNA, all of it, was reverse transcribed, so expressed TCRB transcripts were what got sequenced. Using immunoSEQ multiplex PCR, the repertoire was profiled, and TCRdb retains in-frame clones only, with some absent. Among about 470,000 clones listed, over 25% were seen once. This clone was observed a handful of times. The V end was cut by 1 base, the J end by 0 bases, with 10 bases between. From germline, CDR1 is SGHTA and CDR2 FQGNSA. The CDR3 contains 15 residues. Averaging approximately 120 mL, one heparinised blood draw was given by each donor. Sorted populations all exceeded 95% purity.

The V call is TRBV7-2, the J call TRBJ2-7, with a tentative D call TRBD2 (6 bases). The receptor was derived from a man younger than 35 in good health. The sequenced sample consisted of naive CD4+ T cells from blood. The CDR3 loop reads CASSLDAGYSYEQYF. CDR3 DNA: TGTGCCAGCAGCTTAGATGCGGGATACTCCTACGAGCAGTACTTC.